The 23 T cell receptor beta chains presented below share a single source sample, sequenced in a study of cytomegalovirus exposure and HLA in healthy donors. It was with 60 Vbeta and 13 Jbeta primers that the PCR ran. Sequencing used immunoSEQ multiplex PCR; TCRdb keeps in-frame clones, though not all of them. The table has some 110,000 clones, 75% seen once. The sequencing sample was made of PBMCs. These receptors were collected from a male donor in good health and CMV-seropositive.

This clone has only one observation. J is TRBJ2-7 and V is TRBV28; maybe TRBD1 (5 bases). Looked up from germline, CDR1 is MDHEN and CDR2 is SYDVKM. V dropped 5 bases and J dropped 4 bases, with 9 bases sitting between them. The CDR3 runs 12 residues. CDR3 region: CASSPRVYEQYF. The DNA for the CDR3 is TGTGCCAGCAGTCCCAGGGTTTACGAGCAGTACTTC. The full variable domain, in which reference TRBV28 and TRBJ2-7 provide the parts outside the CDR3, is DVKVTQSSRYLVKRTGEKVFLECVQDMDHENMFWYRQDPGLGLRLIYFSYDVKMKEKGDIPEGYSVSREKKERFSLILESASTNQTSMYLCASSPRVYEQYFGPGTRLTVT.

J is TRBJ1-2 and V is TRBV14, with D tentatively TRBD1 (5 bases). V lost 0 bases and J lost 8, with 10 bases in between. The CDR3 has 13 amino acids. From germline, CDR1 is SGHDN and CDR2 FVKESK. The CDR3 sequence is CASSQDMGHGYTF. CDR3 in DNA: TGTGCCAGCAGCCAAGATATGGGGCACGGCTACACCTTC.

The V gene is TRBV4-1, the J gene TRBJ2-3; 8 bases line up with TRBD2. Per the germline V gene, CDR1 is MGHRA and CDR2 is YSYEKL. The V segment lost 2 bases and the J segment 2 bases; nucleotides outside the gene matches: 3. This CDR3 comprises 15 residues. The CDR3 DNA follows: TGCGCCAGCAGCCAACAAGCGGGAGACACAGATACGCAGTATTTT. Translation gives CASSQQAGDTDTQYF.

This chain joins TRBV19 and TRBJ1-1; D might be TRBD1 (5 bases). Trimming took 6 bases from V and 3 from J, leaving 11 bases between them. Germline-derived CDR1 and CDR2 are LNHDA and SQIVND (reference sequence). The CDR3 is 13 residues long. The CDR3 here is CASSQGFDTEAFF. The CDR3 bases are TGTGCCAGTAGCCAGGGTTTTGACACTGAAGCTTTCTTT.

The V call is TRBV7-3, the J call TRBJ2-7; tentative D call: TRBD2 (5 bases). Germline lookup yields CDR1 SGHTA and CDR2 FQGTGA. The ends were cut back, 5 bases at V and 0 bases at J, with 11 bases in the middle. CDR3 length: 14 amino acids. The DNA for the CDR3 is TGTGCCAGCAGCCCGGACTCCCGCTCCTACGAGCAGTACTTC. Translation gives CASSPDSRSYEQYF.

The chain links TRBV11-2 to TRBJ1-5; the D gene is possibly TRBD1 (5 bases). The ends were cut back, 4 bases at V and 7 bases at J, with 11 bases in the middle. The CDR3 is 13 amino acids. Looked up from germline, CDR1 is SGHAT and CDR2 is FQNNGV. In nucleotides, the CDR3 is TGTGCCAGCAGCTGGCAGGGAGGACAGCCCCAGCATTTT. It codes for CASSWQGGQPQHF.

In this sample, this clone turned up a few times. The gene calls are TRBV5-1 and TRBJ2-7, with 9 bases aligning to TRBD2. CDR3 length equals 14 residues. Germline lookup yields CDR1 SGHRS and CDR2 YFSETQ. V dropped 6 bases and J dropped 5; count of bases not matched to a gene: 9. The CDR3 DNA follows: TGCGCCAGCACCATTAGCGGGAGTTCAAACGAGCAGTACTTC. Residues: CASTISGSSNEQYF.

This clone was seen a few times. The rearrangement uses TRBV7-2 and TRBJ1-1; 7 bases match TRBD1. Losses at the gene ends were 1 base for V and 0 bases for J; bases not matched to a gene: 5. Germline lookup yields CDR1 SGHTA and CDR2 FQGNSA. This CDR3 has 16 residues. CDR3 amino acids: CASSLGGTVLNTEAFF. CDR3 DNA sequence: TGTGCCAGCAGCTTAGGGGGGACAGTTCTGAACACTGAAGCTTTCTTT. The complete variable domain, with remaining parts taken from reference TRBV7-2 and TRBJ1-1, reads GAGVSQSPSNKVTEKGKDVELRCDPISGHTALYWYRQSLGQGLEFLIYFQGNSAPDKSGLPSDRFSAERTGGSVSTLTIQRTQQEDSAVYLCASSLGGTVLNTEAFFGQGTRLTVV.

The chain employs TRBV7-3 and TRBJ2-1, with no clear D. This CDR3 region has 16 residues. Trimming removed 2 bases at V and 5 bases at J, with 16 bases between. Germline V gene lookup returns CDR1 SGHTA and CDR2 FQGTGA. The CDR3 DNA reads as TGTGCCAGCAGCTTAGTCGGGTCCCAGATAGACAATGAGCAGTTCTTC. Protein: CASSLVGSQIDNEQFF.

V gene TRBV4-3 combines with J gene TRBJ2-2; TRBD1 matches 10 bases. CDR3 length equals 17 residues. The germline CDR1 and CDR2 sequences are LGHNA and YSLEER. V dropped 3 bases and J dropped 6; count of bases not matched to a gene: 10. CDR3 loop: CASSQDRDRGAAGELFF. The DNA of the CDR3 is TGCGCCAGCAGCCAGGACCGGGACAGGGGAGCGGCCGGGGAGCTGTTTTTT.

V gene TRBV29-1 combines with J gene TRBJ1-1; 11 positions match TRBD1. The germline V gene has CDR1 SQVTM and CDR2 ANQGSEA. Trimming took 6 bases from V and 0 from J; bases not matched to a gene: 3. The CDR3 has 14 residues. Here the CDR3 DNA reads TGCAGCGTACGGACAGGGGGCCTGAACACTGAAGCTTTCTTT. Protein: CSVRTGGLNTEAFF.

Here the CDR3 reads CSVGGTSGTYSYEQYF. Here the CDR3 DNA reads TGCAGCGTTGGCGGGACTAGCGGGACCTATTCCTACGAGCAGTACTTC. This chain uses TRBV29-1 with TRBJ2-7, with TRBD2 identical over 13 bases. The V segment lost 4 bases and the J segment 1 base; nucleotides outside the gene matches: 7. This CDR3 has 16 residues. Germline CDR1 reads SQVTM; CDR2 reads ANQGSEA.

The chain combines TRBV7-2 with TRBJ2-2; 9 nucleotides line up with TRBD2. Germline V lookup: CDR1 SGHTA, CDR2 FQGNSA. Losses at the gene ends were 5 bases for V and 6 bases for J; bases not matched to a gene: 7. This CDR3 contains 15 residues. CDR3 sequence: CASSHIAGVAGELFF. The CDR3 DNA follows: TGTGCCAGCAGCCATATAGCGGGAGTGGCCGGGGAGCTGTTTTTT.

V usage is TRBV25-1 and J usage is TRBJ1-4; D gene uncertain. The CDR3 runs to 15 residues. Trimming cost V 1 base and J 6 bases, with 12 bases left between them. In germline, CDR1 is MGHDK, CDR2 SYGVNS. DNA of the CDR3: TGTGCCAGCAGTGAATCTCACAGAGCTTATGAAAAACTGTTTTTT. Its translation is CASSESHRAYEKLFF.

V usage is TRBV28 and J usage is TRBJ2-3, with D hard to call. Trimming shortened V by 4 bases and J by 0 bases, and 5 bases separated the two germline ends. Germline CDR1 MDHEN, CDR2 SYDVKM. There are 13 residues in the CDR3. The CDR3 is CASSSPSTDTQYF. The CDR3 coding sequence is TGTGCCAGCAGTTCCCCGAGCACAGATACGCAGTATTTT. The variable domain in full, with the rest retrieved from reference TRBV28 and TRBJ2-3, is DVKVTQSSRYLVKRTGEKVFLECVQDMDHENMFWYRQDPGLGLRLIYFSYDVKMKEKGDIPEGYSVSREKKERFSLILESASTNQTSMYLCASSSPSTDTQYFGPGTRLTVL.

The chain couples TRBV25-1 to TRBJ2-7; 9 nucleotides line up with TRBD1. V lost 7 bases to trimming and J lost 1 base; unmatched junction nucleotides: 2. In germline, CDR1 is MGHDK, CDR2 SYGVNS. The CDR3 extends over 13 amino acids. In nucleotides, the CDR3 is TGTGCCAGCATGGGACAGGGTTCCTACGAGCAGTACTTC. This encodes CASMGQGSYEQYF.

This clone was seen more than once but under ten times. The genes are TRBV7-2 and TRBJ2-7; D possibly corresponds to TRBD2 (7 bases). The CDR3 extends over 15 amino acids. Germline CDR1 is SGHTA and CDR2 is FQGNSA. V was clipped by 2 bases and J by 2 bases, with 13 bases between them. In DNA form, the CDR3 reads TGTGCCAGCAGCTTATGGGGGGAGGGGGCCTACGAGCAGTACTTC. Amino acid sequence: CASSLWGEGAYEQYF.

The CDR3 coding sequence is TGTGCCAGCAGCTCCCGGGACAGGAGCACAGATACGCAGTATTTT. Protein sequence: CASSSRDRSTDTQYF. The rearrangement joins TRBV9 to TRBJ2-3, with 8 bases fitting TRBD1. V shed 4 bases and J 0 bases; nucleotides not matched to a gene: 4. CDR3 length equals 15 residues. Germline assignment: CDR1 SGDLS and CDR2 YYNGEE. Filled out from reference TRBV9 and TRBJ2-3, the complete variable domain reads DSGVTQTPKHLITATGQRVTLRCSPRSGDLSVYWYQQSLDQGLQFLIQYYNGEERAKGNILERFSAQQFPDLHSELNLSSLELGDSALYFCASSSRDRSTDTQYFGPGTRLTVL.

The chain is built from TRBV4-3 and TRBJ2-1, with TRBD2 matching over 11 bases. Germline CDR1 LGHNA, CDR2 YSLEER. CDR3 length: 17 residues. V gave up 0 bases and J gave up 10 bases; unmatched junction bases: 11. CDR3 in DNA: TGCGCCAGCAGCCAAGACCATCTAGCGGGGGGTCCCAAAGAGCAGTTCTTC. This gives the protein CASSQDHLAGGPKEQFF.

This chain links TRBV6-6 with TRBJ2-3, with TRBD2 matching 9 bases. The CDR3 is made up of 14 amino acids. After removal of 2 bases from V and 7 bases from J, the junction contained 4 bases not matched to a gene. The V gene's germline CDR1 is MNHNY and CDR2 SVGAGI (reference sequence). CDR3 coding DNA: TGTGCCAGCAGTTACGGCGGGGGGGAGTATACGCAGTATTTT. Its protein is CASSYGGGEYTQYF.

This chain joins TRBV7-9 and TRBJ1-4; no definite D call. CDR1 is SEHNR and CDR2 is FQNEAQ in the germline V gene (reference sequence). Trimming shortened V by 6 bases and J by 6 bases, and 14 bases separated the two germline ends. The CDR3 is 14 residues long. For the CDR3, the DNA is TGTGCCAGCAGTCCGGAGGGTGGGGATGAAAAACTGTTTTTT. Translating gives CASSPEGGDEKLFF. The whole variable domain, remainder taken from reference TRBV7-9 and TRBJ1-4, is DTGVSQNPRHKITKRGQNVTFRCDPISEHNRLYWYRQTLGQGPEFLTYFQNEAQLEKSRLLSDRFSAERPKGSFSTLEIQRTEQGDSAMYLCASSPEGGDEKLFFGSGTQLSVL.

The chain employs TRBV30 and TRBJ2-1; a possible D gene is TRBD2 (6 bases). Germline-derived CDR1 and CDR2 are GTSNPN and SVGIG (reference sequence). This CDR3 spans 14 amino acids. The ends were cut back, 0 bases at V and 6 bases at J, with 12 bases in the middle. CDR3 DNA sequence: TGTGCCTGGAGTGTCTCACTAGCATCCAATGAGCAGTTCTTC. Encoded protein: CAWSVSLASNEQFF.

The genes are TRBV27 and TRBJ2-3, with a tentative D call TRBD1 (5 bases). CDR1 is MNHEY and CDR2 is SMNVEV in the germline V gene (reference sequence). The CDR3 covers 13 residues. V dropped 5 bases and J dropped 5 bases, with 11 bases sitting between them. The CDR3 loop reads CASSRPRGDTQYF. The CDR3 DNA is TGTGCCAGCAGTCGCCCTAGGGGAGATACGCAGTATTTT.